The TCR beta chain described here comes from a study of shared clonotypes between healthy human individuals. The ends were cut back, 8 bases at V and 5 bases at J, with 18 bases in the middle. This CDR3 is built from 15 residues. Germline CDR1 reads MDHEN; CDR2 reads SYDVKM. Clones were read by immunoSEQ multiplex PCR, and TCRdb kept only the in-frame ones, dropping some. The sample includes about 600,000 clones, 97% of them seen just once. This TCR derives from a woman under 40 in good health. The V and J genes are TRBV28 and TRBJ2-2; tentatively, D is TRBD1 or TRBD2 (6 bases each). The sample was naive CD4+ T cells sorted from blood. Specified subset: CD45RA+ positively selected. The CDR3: CASLRRGIRTGELFF. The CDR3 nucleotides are TGTGCCAGCCTCCGGAGGGGGATTAGAACCGGGGAGCTGTTTTTT.